This entry features one T cell receptor beta chain sequence. The CDR3 consists of 16 residues. Trimming took 5 bases from V and 3 from J; bases not matched to a gene: 7. The germline CDR1 and CDR2 sequences are SGHKS and YYEKEE (reference sequence). The data were obtained in a study of blood T cell repertoires in COVID-19. Study-wide context: COVID-19 samples from acute and convalescent phases originated in the United States, Italy and Spain. In each case, the material was cDNA or gDNA derived from T cells, B-cell-depleted T cells, or PBMCs.

Recruitment covered about 25 US areas and drew participants whose ages spanned roughly 18 to 100 years. TCRdb's table, derived via immunoSEQ multiplex PCR, lists solely in-frame clones and lacks some. The sample has 200,000 or so clones, approximately 86% seen once. J is TRBJ2-3 and V is TRBV5-5; 12 bases map to TRBD2. The sequenced sample was PBMCs or T cells enriched from blood (not recorded which). The source is a woman aged 40 to 55 with acute COVID-19. The CDR3 here is CASRKLAGGGTDTQYF. The CDR3 bases are TGTGCCAGCAGGAAACTAGCGGGAGGAGGTACAGATACGCAGTATTTT.